This is a list of T cell receptor beta chains from one sample in a study of cytomegalovirus exposure and HLA in healthy donors. Profiling relied on immunoSEQ multiplex PCR, and the TCRdb table lists in-frame clones only, not all of them. The profile shows approximately 150,000 clones, over 70% of them singletons. The sample taken for sequencing was PBMCs. All receptors derive from a woman aged 40 to 49 in good health and CMV-seronegative. Both conserved end residues are trimmed from each CDR3.

CDR3aa: ASSLATGGNSYNSPLH
j_gene: TRBJ1-6
v_gene: TRBV11-3

CDR3aa: ASSRRVGDQPQH
j_gene: TRBJ1-5
v_gene: TRBV27

CDR3aa: ATRDRTAYEQY
j_gene: TRBJ2-7
v_gene: TRBV19

CDR3aa: ASSPRVRGEQF
j_gene: TRBJ2-1
v_gene: TRBV7-9

CDR3aa: ASSGLSFSYEQY
j_gene: TRBJ2-7
v_gene: TRBV19

CDR3aa: ASSPSGISYEQY
j_gene: TRBJ2-7
v_gene: TRBV18

CDR3aa: ASSLSGRGGTEAF
j_gene: TRBJ1-1
v_gene: TRBV7-8

CDR3aa: ASSESGSGYEQY
j_gene: TRBJ2-7
v_gene: TRBV2

CDR3aa: ASSEHRNQPQH
j_gene: TRBJ1-5
v_gene: TRBV2

CDR3aa: ASRLVPGQNEKLF
j_gene: TRBJ1-4
v_gene: TRBV12-2

CDR3aa: ASSTDGQAYNEQF
j_gene: TRBJ2-1
v_gene: TRBV7-3